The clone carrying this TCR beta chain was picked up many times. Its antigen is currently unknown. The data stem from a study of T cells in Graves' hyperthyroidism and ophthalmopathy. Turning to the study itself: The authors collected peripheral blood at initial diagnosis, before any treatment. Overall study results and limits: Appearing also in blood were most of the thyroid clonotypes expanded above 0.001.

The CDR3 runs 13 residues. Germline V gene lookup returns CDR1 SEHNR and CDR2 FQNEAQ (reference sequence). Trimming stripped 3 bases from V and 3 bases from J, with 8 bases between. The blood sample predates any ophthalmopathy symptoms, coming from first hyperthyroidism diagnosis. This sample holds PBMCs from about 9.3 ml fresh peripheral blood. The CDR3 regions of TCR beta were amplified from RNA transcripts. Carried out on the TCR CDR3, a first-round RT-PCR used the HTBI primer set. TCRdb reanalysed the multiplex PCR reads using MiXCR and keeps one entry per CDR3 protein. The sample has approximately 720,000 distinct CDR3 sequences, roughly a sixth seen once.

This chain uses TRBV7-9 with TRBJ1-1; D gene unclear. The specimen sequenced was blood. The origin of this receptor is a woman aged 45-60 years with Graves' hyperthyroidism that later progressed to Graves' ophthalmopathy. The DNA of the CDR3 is TGTGCCAGCAGCTTTAATAAAGACACTGAAGCTTTCTTT. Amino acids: CASSFNKDTEAFF.